Each of the 20 T cell receptor beta chains below was sequenced from the same sample in a study of technical replicates of blood from a handful of donors (dated by TCRdb to between 2016 and 2019). Libraries were constructed by the immunoSEQ multiplex PCR assay. TCRdb limited this immuneACCESS table to in-frame rearrangements with V and J called. A share of clones is missing; checked studies link under half to unresolved V genes, and the rest is unexplained. The sample data list around 100,000 clones, and roughly 95% of these were observed just once. Approximately 0.33% of the sample comes from the top ten. Input material: T cells isolated from PBMCs. The receptors shown here come from a human donor in good health.

The J gene is TRBJ2-1, the V gene TRBV29-1; 7 bases align to TRBD1. Looked up from germline, CDR1 is SQVTM and CDR2 is ANQGSEA. This CDR3 region has 14 residues. Trimming at V came to 5 bases and at J to 4 bases, leaving 8 bases not matched to a gene. CDR3 residues: CSVTRQGRYNEQFF. In DNA, the CDR3 is TGCAGCGTTACCAGACAGGGCCGATACAATGAGCAGTTCTTC.

The rearrangement joins TRBV14 to TRBJ2-1; TRBD2 agrees at 9 bases. The CDR3 is 14 amino acids. The ends lost 6 bases at V and 4 bases at J; junction bases unmatched: 4. The germline V gene has CDR1 SGHDN and CDR2 FVKESK. CDR3 DNA sequence: TGTGCCAGCAGGCGGGAGGGGAGGTACAATGAGCAGTTCTTC. It yields the protein CASRREGRYNEQFF. The full variable domain, in which reference TRBV14 and TRBJ2-1 provide the parts outside the CDR3, is EAGVTQFPSHSVIEKGQTVTLRCDPISGHDNLYWYRRVMGKEIKFLLHFVKESKQDESGMPNNRFLAERTGGTYSTLKVQPAELEDSGVYFCASRREGRYNEQFFGPGTRLTVL.

This chain links TRBV19 with TRBJ2-1; the D gene is possibly TRBD2 (5 bases). The CDR3 runs 12 residues. The V end lost 1 base, the J end lost 9 bases, and 7 bases lay between the germline ends. Germline values: CDR1 LNHDA, CDR2 SQIVND (reference sequence). CDR3 region: CASSIARGEQFF. CDR3 coding DNA: TGTGCCAGTAGTATAGCCCGGGGTGAGCAGTTCTTC. Drawing the rest from reference TRBV19 and TRBJ2-1, the complete variable domain is DGGITQSPKYLFRKEGQNVTLSCEQNLNHDAMYWYRQDPGQGLRLIYYSQIVNDFQKGDIAEGYSVSREKKESFPLTVTSAQKNPTAFYLCASSIARGEQFFGPGTRLTVL.

The V gene is TRBV10-1, the J gene TRBJ2-1; 13 positions match TRBD2. The CDR3 consists of 19 residues. Trimming at V came to 5 bases and at J to 0 bases, leaving 10 bases not matched to a gene. Per the germline V gene, CDR1 is WNHNN and CDR2 is SYGVQD (reference sequence). The DNA of the CDR3 is TGCGCCAGCAGTCGACTAGCGGGAGGCCCACTCAACTCCTACAATGAGCAGTTCTTC. This codes for CASSRLAGGPLNSYNEQFF.

The chain employs TRBV18 and TRBJ1-1, with a weak D call TRBD1 (5 bases). V lost 3 bases to trimming and J lost 4 bases, with 12 bases between them. This CDR3 has 14 amino acids. Germline V gene data show CDR1 as KGHSH and CDR2 as LQKENI. The CDR3 spells CASSPGGGGTEAFF. In nucleotides, the CDR3 is TGTGCCAGCTCACCGGGGGGGGGTGGCACTGAAGCTTTCTTT.

The rearrangement uses TRBV6-8 and TRBJ1-5, with a weak D call TRBD1 (5 bases). Germline V CDR1 and CDR2: MNHGY, SAAAGT. CDR3 size: 14 residues. With 7 bases removed from V and 3 bases from J, the gap between germline ends came to 13 bases. The CDR3 coding sequence is TGTGCCAGCAAGACAGCAGGCGTCAATCAGCCCCAGCATTTT. It translates to CASKTAGVNQPQHF.

The V gene is TRBV11-2, the J gene TRBJ2-7, with 9 positions matching TRBD2. Per germline, CDR1 SGHAT and CDR2 FQNNGV. Unmatched junction bases numbered 7, after V lost 6 bases and J lost 4 bases. This CDR3 is 14 amino acids long. The CDR3 region has the DNA TGTGCCAGCAGTAATGGACTAGCGTTTTACGAGCAGTACTTC. Its translation: CASSNGLAFYEQYF.

The chain joins TRBV7-8 to TRBJ1-5; 10 bases align to TRBD1. Germline V gene sequence: CDR1 SGHVS, CDR2 FQNEAQ. V lost 4 bases to trimming and J lost 4 bases; unmatched junction nucleotides: 10. CDR3 size: 17 residues. The CDR3 sequence is CASSWDRGPGGNQPQHF. The CDR3 DNA is TGTGCCAGCAGCTGGGACAGGGGCCCCGGGGGTAATCAGCCCCAGCATTTT. The full variable domain, its missing parts supplied by reference TRBV7-8 and TRBJ1-5, is GAGVSQSPRYKVAKRGQDVALRCDPISGHVSLFWYQQALGQGPEFLTYFQNEAQLDKSGLPSDRFFAERPEGSVSTLKIQRTQQEDSAVYLCASSWDRGPGGNQPQHFGDGTRLSIL.

This clone showed up just a few times. The chain uses TRBV4-1 and TRBJ2-1, with TRBD1 matching 8 bases. This CDR3 spans 16 amino acids. Germline-derived CDR1 and CDR2 are MGHRA and YSYEKL. V dropped 0 bases and J dropped 7; count of bases not matched to a gene: 8. CDR3 region: CASSQEANRDRNEQFF. The CDR3 region has the DNA TGCGCCAGCAGCCAAGAGGCCAACAGGGACAGGAATGAGCAGTTCTTC.

The V gene is TRBV5-1, the J gene TRBJ1-2; 8 bases agree with TRBD1. The CDR3 length is 17 residues. The trim removed 0 bases at V and 3 bases at J, leaving 10 bases unmatched. Germline V gene sequence: CDR1 SGHRS, CDR2 YFSETQ. The CDR3 spells CASSLGGAGGQDYGYTF. In nucleotides, the CDR3 is TGCGCCAGCAGCTTGGGAGGGGCAGGGGGCCAGGACTATGGCTACACCTTC. The whole variable domain, filled in from reference TRBV5-1 and TRBJ1-2, reads KAGVTQTPRYLIKTRGQQVTLSCSPISGHRSVSWYQQTPGQGLQFLFEYFSETQRNKGNFPGRFSGRQFSNSRSEMNVSTLELGDSALYLCASSLGGAGGQDYGYTFGSGTRLTVV.

The chain uses TRBV6-6 and TRBJ2-7; TRBD1 might be the D (5 bases). The V and J ends lost 0 bases and 0 bases respectively, with 6 bases between them. Germline CDR1 reads MNHNY; CDR2 reads SVGAGI (reference sequence). The CDR3 sequence is 14 residues long. The CDR3 DNA follows: TGTGCCAGCAGTTACTCAGACAGCTCCTACGAGCAGTACTTC. This codes for CASSYSDSSYEQYF.

V and J are TRBV11-2 and TRBJ2-3, with a possible D match to TRBD1 (7 bases). The CDR3 totals 15 residues. Trimming left V 5 bases short and J 3 bases short, with 15 bases between. The germline CDR1 and CDR2 sequences are SGHAT and FQNNGV. The DNA for the CDR3 is TGTGCCAGCAGCATCCCGCGGGGACAGACAGATACGCAGTATTTT. Encoded protein: CASSIPRGQTDTQYF.

This rearrangement joins TRBV6-1 to TRBJ2-3; 9 bases are a match to TRBD2. V was clipped by 3 bases and J by 6 bases; unmatched bases: 7. The CDR3 has 15 residues. Germline V lookup: CDR1 MNHNS, CDR2 SASEGT. CDR3 sequence reads: CASSEEGLAWDTQYF. CDR3 nucleotides: TGTGCCAGCAGTGAGGAGGGACTAGCATGGGATACGCAGTATTTT.

V gene TRBV19 combines with J gene TRBJ1-1; no reliable D call. The germline CDR1 and CDR2 sequences are LNHDA and SQIVND (reference sequence). Trimming took 6 bases from V and 3 from J, leaving 5 bases between them. This CDR3 has 11 amino acids. CDR3 in amino acids: CASRRDTEAFF. The CDR3 DNA is TGTGCCAGTAGGAGGGACACTGAAGCTTTCTTT.

The V call is TRBV27, the J call TRBJ2-2; 11 positions agree with TRBD2. J lost 7 bases, V lost 11 bases, and 9 bases had no gene match. The germline CDR1 and CDR2 sequences are MNHEY and SMNVEV (reference sequence). The CDR3 runs 14 residues. The CDR3 DNA reads TGTGCCGCGAGACTAGCGGGATACTTCGGGGAGCTGTTTTTT. Its protein is CAARLAGYFGELFF.

This clone has just a few counts. Other DNA variants within this sample encode the same CDR3. The rearrangement joins TRBV10-1 to TRBJ2-7; D not resolved. The CDR3 has 14 residues. The V gene lost 3 bases and the J gene lost 3 bases, with 12 bases spanning the gap. Germline CDR1 and CDR2: WNHNN and SYGVQD (reference sequence). The CDR3: CASSDTGGVYEQYF. CDR3 DNA: TGCGCCAGCAGTGACACCGGCGGTGTCTACGAGCAGTACTTC.

CDR3 bases: TGTGCCAGCAGCTTATTTATCGAGGGTTTCACTGAAGCTTTCTTT. Amino acid sequence: CASSLFIEGFTEAFF. The rearrangement links TRBV11-2 to TRBJ1-1; no clear D. The germline V gene has CDR1 SGHAT and CDR2 FQNNGV. Trimming pared 2 bases from V and 4 bases from J, leaving 14 bases between. CDR3 length equals 15 residues.

The CDR3 spells CASSLQGLEAFF. The DNA of the CDR3 is TGTGCCAGCAGTTTGCAGGGACTTGAAGCTTTCTTT. This rearrangement joins TRBV11-2 to TRBJ1-1, with a weak D call TRBD1 (5 bases). The germline V gene encodes CDR1 SGHAT and CDR2 FQNNGV. V was cut by 6 bases and J by 7 bases, with 12 bases left in between. CDR3 length: 12 amino acids.

The CDR3 reads CASSAVGGLEKLFF. The CDR3 DNA reads TGTGCCAGCAGTGCGGTAGGAGGGCTTGAAAAACTGTTTTTT. The chain has TRBV27 and TRBJ1-4; D is uncertain. Per the germline V gene, CDR1 is MNHEY and CDR2 is SMNVEV (reference sequence). The V end was cut by 5 bases, the J end by 7 bases, with 14 bases between. This CDR3 is built from 14 residues.

This rearrangement joins TRBV28 to TRBJ2-2; unclear D gene. There are 14 residues in the CDR3. Per the germline V gene, CDR1 is MDHEN and CDR2 is SYDVKM. V was clipped by 2 bases and J by 6 bases, with 10 bases between them. Written as DNA, the CDR3 is TGTGCCAGCAGTTTAGGGCATCTTTCCGGGGAGCTGTTTTTT. Translated: CASSLGHLSGELFF.